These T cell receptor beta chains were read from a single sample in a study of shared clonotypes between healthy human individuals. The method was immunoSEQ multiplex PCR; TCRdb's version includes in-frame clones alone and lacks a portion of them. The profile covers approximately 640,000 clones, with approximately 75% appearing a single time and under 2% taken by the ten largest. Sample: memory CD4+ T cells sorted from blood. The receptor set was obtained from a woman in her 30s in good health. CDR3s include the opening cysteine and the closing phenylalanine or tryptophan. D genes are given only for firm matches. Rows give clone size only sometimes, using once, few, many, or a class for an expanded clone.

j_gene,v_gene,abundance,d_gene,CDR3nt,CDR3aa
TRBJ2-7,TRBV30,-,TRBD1,TGTGCCTGGAGCGGCAAAGGGGCAGGGGGCTACGAGCAGTACTTC,CAWSGKGAGGYEQYF
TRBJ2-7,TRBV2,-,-,TGTGCCAGCAGCCGAACTGATTACGAGCAGTACTTC,CASSRTDYEQYF
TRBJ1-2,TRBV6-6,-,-,TGTGCCAGCAGTTACATCGGGGGAGTTGGCACCTTC,CASSYIGGVGTF
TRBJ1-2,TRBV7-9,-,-,TGTGCCAGCAGCTTAGGGGGTACGGACTATGGCTACACCTTC,CASSLGGTDYGYTF
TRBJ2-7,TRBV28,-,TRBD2,TGTGCCAGCAGGGGGGGGTCCTACGAGCAGTACTTC,CASRGGSYEQYF
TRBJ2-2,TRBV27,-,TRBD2,TGTGCCAGCAGTTTTGCAGGACTAGCGGGAGAGACGCCCACCGGGGAGCTGTTTTTT,CASSFAGLAGETPTGELFF
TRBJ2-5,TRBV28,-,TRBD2,TGTGCCAGCTCTCGCGGGAGGCCCCAAGAGACCCAGTACTTC,CASSRGRPQETQYF
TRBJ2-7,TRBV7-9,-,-,TGTGCCAGCAGCTTACAGGGGCGGACCTACGAGCAGTACTTC,CASSLQGRTYEQYF
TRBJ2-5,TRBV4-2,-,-,TGTGCCAGCAGCCAAGCCGACGCCTCCGGATCCCAGTACTTC,CASSQADASGSQYF
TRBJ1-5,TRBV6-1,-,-,TGTGCCAGCAGTGAAGTACCCCTAGCAAATCAGCCCCAGCATTTT,CASSEVPLANQPQHF
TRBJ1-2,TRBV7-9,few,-,TGTGCCAGCAGCTTTAGCCAGGAGTATGGCTACACCTTC,CASSFSQEYGYTF
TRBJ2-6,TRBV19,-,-,TGTGCCAGTAGTATATCGGGGGCGCATGGTGGGGCCAACGTCCTGACTTTC,CASSISGAHGGANVLTF
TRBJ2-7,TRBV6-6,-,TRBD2,TGTGCCAGCAGCTCCAGCGGGGGGATCACCGAGCAGTACTTC,CASSSSGGITEQYF
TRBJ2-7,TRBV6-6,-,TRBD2,TGTGCCAGCAGAGGCGGGAGGCTTACCTACGAGCAGTACTTC,CASRGGRLTYEQYF
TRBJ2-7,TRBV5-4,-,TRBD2,TGTGCCAGCAGCTCGGTAGGCGGCGGGAGGCCCTACGAGCAGTACTTC,CASSSVGGGRPYEQYF
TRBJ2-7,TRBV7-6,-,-,TGTGCCAGCAGCTTAGAGGGGGGGGCAGTACCGGGTGAGCAGTACTTC,CASSLEGGAVPGEQYF
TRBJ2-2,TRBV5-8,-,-,TGTGCCAGCACCACCAGGTCCCCACCCGGGGAGCTGTTTTTT,CASTTRSPPGELFF
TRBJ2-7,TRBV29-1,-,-,TGCAGCGTTGAAGCTGCTACGGTTGGGGGGGAGCAGTACTTC,CSVEAATVGGEQYF
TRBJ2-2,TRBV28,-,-,TGTGCCAGCAGCCCGCCTGGGAGAGCGAACACCGGGGAGCTGTTTTTT,CASSPPGRANTGELFF
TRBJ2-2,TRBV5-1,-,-,TGCGCCAGCAGCTTGGGGGCGGACGGGGAGCTGTTTTTT,CASSLGADGELFF
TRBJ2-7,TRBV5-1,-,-,TGCGCCAGCAGCGACAACTCCTACGAGCAGTACTTC,CASSDNSYEQYF
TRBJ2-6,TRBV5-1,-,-,TGCGCCAGCAGCAGCACAGGAACCTCTGGGGCCAACGTCCTGACTTTC,CASSSTGTSGANVLTF
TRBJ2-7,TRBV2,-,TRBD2,TGTGCCAGCCTACCAGGGACTAGCGGGACCTACGAGCAGTACTTC,CASLPGTSGTYEQYF
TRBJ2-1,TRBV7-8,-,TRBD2,TGTGCCAGCAGCTCGGTTGGACTAGCGGGCAGGGAGCAGTTCTTC,CASSSVGLAGREQFF
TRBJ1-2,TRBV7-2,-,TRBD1,TGTGCCAGCAGCTTAGGAGGGACAGGTTCTTTAGGGGATGGCTACACCTTC,CASSLGGTGSLGDGYTF
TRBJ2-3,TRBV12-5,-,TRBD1,TGTGCTAGTGGTTTGACGGGACAGGGGGCAGATACGCAGTATTTT,CASGLTGQGADTQYF
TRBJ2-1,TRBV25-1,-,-,TGTGCCAGCAGTGAAACCGCAGGTCGGAACGAGCAGTTCTTC,CASSETAGRNEQFF
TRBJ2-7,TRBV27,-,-,TGTGCCAGCACCTTGAGAGGGTATGGGGCAGGCGAGCAGTACTTC,CASTLRGYGAGEQYF
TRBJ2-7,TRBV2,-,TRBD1,TGTGCCAGCAGCGTGACAGGGGGACGCGAGCAGTACTTC,CASSVTGGREQYF
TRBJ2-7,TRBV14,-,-,TGTGCCAGCAGCCCCCGGGTGGTAGGCGAGCAGTACTTC,CASSPRVVGEQYF
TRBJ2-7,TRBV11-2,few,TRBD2,TGTGCCAGCAGCTCGAGGACTAGCGGTAGCGGCGAGCAGTACTTC,CASSSRTSGSGEQYF
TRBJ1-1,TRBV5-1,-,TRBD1,TGCGCCAGCAGCAGGACAGGGGGGAACACTGAAGCTTTCTTT,CASSRTGGNTEAFF
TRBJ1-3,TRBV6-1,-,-,TGTGCCAGCAGTGCGGGTCATTCCCGTTCTGGAAACACCATATATTTT,CASSAGHSRSGNTIYF
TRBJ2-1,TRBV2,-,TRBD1,TGTGCCAGCAGTTGGACAGGTCGCCCTGAGCAGTTCTTC,CASSWTGRPEQFF
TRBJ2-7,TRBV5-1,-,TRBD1,TGCGCCAGCAGCTTTGACAGGGTGGACGAGCAGTACTTC,CASSFDRVDEQYF
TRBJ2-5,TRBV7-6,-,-,TGTGCCAGCAGCTTAATTGCCCCGGCGGGATGGCAAGAGACCCAGTACTTC,CASSLIAPAGWQETQYF
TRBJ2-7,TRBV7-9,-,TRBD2,TGTGCCAGCAGCTTCCCGACTAGCGGGAGCATAAATTTGAACTACGAGCAGTACTTC,CASSFPTSGSINLNYEQYF
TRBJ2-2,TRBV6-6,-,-,TGTGCCAGCAGCCCCGGACGATTGCTGAACACCGGGGAGCTGTTTTTT,CASSPGRLLNTGELFF
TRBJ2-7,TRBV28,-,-,TGTGCCAGCAGTTCCCCGGGACATAGCTCCTACGAGCAGTACTTC,CASSSPGHSSYEQYF
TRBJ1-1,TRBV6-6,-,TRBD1,TGTGCCAGCAGTTACTCGTCAGGGGGTACTGAAGCTTTCTTT,CASSYSSGGTEAFF
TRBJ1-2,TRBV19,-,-,TGTGCCAGTACGGGCGGGAGGGCCCCCGTTGGTGGCTACACCTTC,CASTGGRAPVGGYTF
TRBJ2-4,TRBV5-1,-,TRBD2,TGCGCCAGCAGCCCCGGGACTAGCGGGAACATTCAGTACTTC,CASSPGTSGNIQYF
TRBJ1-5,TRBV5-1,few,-,TGCGCCAGCAGGTCGCAGGAGGATCAGCCCCAGCATTTT,CASRSQEDQPQHF
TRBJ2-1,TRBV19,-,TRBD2,TGTGCCAGTAGTGCGAGGACTAGCGGGAAAGAGCAGTTCTTC,CASSARTSGKEQFF
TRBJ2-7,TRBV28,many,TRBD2,TGTGCCAGCAGTTCCCTAGGACTAGCGGGACGCTCCTACGAGCAGTACTTC,CASSSLGLAGRSYEQYF
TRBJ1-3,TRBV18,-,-,TGTGCCAGCTCACATCGCAGCGGGGGGGGCAACTCTGGAAACACCATATATTTT,CASSHRSGGGNSGNTIYF
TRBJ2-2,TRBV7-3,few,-,TGTGCCAGCAGCTTAAATCCAGGGGACACCGGGGAGCTGTTTTTT,CASSLNPGDTGELFF
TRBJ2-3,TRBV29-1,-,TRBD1,TGCAGCGTTCCGGGGTCCGGGACAGTCACAGATACGCAGTATTTT,CSVPGSGTVTDTQYF
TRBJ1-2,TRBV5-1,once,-,TGCGCCAGCAGAAAGGACCCAAATGCTAACTATGGCTACACCTTC,CASRKDPNANYGYTF
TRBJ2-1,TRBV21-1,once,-,TGTGCCAGCAGCAAAGGGGGGAAGACCTACAATGAGCAGTTCTTC,CASSKGGKTYNEQFF
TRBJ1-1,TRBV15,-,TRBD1,TGTGCCACCAGCAAGGTAACAGGGGCTGAAGCTTTCTTT,CATSKVTGAEAFF
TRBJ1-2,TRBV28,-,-,TGTGCCAGCAGTTTCCAGGGAACGAGGAATGGCTACACCTTC,CASSFQGTRNGYTF
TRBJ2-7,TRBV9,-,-,TGTGCCAGCAGCGTAGGGACAGCAAGTTCCTACGAGCAGTACTTC,CASSVGTASSYEQYF
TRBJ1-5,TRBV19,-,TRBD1,TGTGCCAGTAGTCCGGGACAGTTAAATCAGCCCCAGCATTTT,CASSPGQLNQPQHF
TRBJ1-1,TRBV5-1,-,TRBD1,TGCGCCAGCAGCCCGTGGACAGGGACTGAAGCTTTCTTT,CASSPWTGTEAFF
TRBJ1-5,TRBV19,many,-,TGTGCCAGTACCAATACGGGGGGCAGCAATCAGCCCCAGCATTTT,CASTNTGGSNQPQHF
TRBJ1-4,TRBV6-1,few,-,TGTGCCAGCAGGGGCACGATTAATGAAAAACTGTTTTTT,CASRGTINEKLFF
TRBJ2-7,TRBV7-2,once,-,TGTGCCAGCAGCCCACGAACCTACGAGCAGTACTTC,CASSPRTYEQYF